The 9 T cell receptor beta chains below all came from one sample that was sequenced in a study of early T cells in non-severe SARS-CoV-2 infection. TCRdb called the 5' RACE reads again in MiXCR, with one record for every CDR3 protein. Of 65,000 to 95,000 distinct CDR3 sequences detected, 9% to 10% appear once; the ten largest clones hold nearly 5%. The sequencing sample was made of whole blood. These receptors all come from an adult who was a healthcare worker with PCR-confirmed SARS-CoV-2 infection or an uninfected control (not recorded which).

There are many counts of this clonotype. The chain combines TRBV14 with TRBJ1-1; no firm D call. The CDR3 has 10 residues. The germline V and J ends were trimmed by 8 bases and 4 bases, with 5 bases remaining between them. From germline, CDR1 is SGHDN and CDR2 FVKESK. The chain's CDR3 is CASGTTEAFF. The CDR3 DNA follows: TGTGCCAGCGGAACCACTGAAGCTTTCTTT.

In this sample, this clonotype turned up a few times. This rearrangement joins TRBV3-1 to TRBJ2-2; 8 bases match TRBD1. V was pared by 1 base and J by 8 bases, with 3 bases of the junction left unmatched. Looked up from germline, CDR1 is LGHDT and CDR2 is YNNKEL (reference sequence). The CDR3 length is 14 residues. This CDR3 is CASSQGQGIGELFF. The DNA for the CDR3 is TGTGCCAGCAGCCAAGGACAGGGGATAGGGGAGCTGTTTTTT.

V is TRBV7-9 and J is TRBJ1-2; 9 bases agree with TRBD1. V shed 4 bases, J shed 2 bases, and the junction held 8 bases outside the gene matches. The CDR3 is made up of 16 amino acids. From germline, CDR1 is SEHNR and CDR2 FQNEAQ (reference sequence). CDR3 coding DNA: TGTGCCAGCAGCTCCCGGGACAGGGACACAAACTATGGCTACACCTTC. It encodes CASSSRDRDTNYGYTF. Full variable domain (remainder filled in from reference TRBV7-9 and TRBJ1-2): DTGVSQNPRHKITKRGQNVTFRCDPISEHNRLYWYRQTLGQGPEFLTYFQNEAQLEKSRLLSDRFSAERPKGSFSTLEIQRTEQGDSAMYLCASSSRDRDTNYGYTFGSGTRLTVV.

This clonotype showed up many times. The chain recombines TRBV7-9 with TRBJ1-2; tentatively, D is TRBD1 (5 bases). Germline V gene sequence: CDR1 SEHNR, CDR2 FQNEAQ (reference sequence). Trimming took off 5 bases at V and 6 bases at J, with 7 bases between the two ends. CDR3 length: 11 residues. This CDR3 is CASSPRDGYTF. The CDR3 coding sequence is TGTGCCAGCAGCCCCAGGGATGGCTACACCTTC.

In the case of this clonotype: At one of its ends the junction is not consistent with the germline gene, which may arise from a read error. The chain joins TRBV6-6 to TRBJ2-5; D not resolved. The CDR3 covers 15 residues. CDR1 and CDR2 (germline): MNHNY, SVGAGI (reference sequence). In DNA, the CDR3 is TGTGCCAGCAGCTACTATTCCAAGTCCCAAGAGACCCAGTACTTC. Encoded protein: CASSYYSKSQETQYF.

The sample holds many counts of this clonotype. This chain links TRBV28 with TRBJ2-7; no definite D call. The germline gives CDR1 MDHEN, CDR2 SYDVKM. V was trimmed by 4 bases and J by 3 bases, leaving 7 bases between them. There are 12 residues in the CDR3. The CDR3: CASSYGDYEQYF. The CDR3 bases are TGTGCCAGCAGTTATGGGGACTACGAGCAGTACTTC.

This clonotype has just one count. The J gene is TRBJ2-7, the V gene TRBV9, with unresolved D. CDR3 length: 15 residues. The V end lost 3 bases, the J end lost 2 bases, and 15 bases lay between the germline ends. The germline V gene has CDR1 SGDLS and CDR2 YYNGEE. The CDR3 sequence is CASSARWDRAYEQYF. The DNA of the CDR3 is TGTGCCAGCAGCGCTAGGTGGGATAGGGCCTACGAGCAGTACTTC.

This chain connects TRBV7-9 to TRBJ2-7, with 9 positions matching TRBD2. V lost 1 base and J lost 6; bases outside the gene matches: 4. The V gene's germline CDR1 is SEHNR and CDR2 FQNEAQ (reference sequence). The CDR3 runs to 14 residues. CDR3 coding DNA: TGTGCCAGCAGCTTAGTCGCGGGAGGGGGCGAGCAGTACTTC. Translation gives CASSLVAGGGEQYF.

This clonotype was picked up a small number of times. CDR3: CASSLEGTGELFF. The DNA for the CDR3 is TGTGCCAGCAGCTTGGAGGGAACCGGGGAGCTGTTTTTT. The V call is TRBV5-4, the J call TRBJ2-2; no clear D gene. The CDR3 length is 13 residues. Germline assignment: CDR1 SGHNT and CDR2 YYREEE (reference sequence). V shed 0 bases and J shed 5 bases, with 5 bases lying between them. The whole variable domain, filled in from reference TRBV5-4 and TRBJ2-2, reads ETGVTQSPTHLIKTRGQQVTLRCSSQSGHNTVSWYQQALGQGPQFIFQYYREEENGRGNFPPRFSGLQFPNYSSELNVNALELDDSALYLCASSLEGTGELFFGEGSRLTVL.